The clone carrying this TCR delta chain was counted between two and nine times. The target antigen is unknown. This likely traces to a read error, being one base from a far larger clone. The same CDR3 can be traced to other DNA sequences in this sample. The data belong to a study of gamma delta lymphoproliferative disorders and STAT genes. Per germline, CDR1 GEAIGNYY and CDR2 EKD. V lost 2 bases, J lost 0 bases, and 12 bases lay in between. The CDR3 is 15 residues long. Genomic DNA from isolated PBMCs served as the sequencing template. TCRdb re-called clones from the multiplex PCR reads via CATT. The repertoire consists of some 1,700 delta-chain clones, with around 2.5% occurring once and the leading ten covering under 15%. Overall study findings and caveats: In whole-repertoire clustering, gamma separated patients from controls, unlike delta. Most major patient clonotypes were shared with at least one healthy donor.

The sequenced material came from blood. This TCR was recovered from a human donor in good health. V is TRDV2 and J is TRDJ1; no clear D gene. The CDR3 here is CACDIGNKYTDKLIF. In nucleotides, the CDR3 is TGTGCCTGTGACATAGGGAACAAGTACACCGATAAACTCATCTTT.